This passage covers 14 T cell receptor beta chains from one sample sequenced in a study of shared clonotypes between healthy human individuals. Using immunoSEQ multiplex PCR, the repertoire was profiled, and TCRdb retains in-frame clones only, with some absent. The sample lists about 2.3 million clones, 92% occurring once. The source material was naive CD4+ T cells from PBMCs. Noted subset: CD45RA+ positively selected. Source of these receptors: a man between 18 and 29 years old in good health. Some clones in this sample may be carry-over from other donors' samples.

The CDR3 is CASSVWGVDEKLFF. DNA of the CDR3: TGTGCCAGCAGTGTCTGGGGAGTAGATGAAAAACTGTTTTTT. V and J are TRBV2 and TRBJ1-4; D not resolved. Germline V gene data show CDR1 as SNHLY and CDR2 as FYNNEI. The CDR3 has 14 residues. Trimming took off 4 bases at V and 6 bases at J, with 12 bases between the two ends.

The chain uses TRBV28 and TRBJ1-5; no definite D call. The V gene's germline CDR1 is MDHEN and CDR2 SYDVKM. The CDR3 has 15 amino acids. V lost 5 bases, J lost 6 bases, and 17 bases lay in between. CDR3 DNA: TGTGCCAGCAGTATTACCCAACTTGGGCGTCAGCCCCAGCATTTT. Its translation is CASSITQLGRQPQHF.

The CDR3 spells CASSHVAGADTQYF. The CDR3, as DNA: TGTGCCAGCAGCCATGTAGCGGGAGCAGATACGCAGTATTTT. J is TRBJ2-3 and V is TRBV14, with 9 bases aligning to TRBD2. There are 14 residues in the CDR3. Germline lookup yields CDR1 SGHDN and CDR2 FVKESK. The ends lost 3 bases at V and 4 bases at J; junction bases unmatched: 2. Full variable domain (missing parts from reference TRBV14 and TRBJ2-3): EAGVTQFPSHSVIEKGQTVTLRCDPISGHDNLYWYRRVMGKEIKFLLHFVKESKQDESGMPNNRFLAERTGGTYSTLKVQPAELEDSGVYFCASSHVAGADTQYFGPGTRLTVL.

The CDR3 protein is CASSLSGSRQPGSGYTF. The CDR3 coding sequence is TGTGCCAGCAGTTTATCAGGTTCCCGACAGCCGGGTTCTGGCTACACCTTC. This chain connects TRBV27 to TRBJ1-2; weak D call: TRBD1 (5 bases). V shed 0 bases and J shed 7 bases, with 21 bases lying between them. The CDR3 is 17 amino acids. Germline loops: CDR1 MNHEY, CDR2 SMNVEV (reference sequence).

Only one count was recorded for this clone. This chain joins TRBV6-1 and TRBJ2-5; the D gene is possibly TRBD1 (6 bases). This CDR3 comprises 14 residues. Trimming took off 6 bases at V and 5 bases at J, with 16 bases between the two ends. Germline V gives CDR1 MNHNS, CDR2 SASEGT. The CDR3 loop is CASSRRDKTETQYF. CDR3 coding DNA: TGTGCCAGCAGCCGCCGGGACAAAACGGAGACCCAGTACTTC.

The chain employs TRBV5-1 and TRBJ2-5, with D perhaps TRBD1 (7 bases). The CDR3 has 12 amino acids. Trimming removed 8 bases from V and 7 bases from J, with 15 bases in between. Germline CDR1 SGHRS, CDR2 YFSETQ. This chain's CDR3 is CASATGRGTQYF. The CDR3 region has the DNA TGCGCCAGTGCGACAGGGCGGGGGACCCAGTACTTC.

V is TRBV11-2 and J is TRBJ2-7, with 7 bases that match TRBD1. Trimming removed 5 bases from V and 0 bases from J; junction bases left unmatched: 7. The CDR3 has 15 amino acids. CDR1 SGHAT and CDR2 FQNNGV come from the germline V gene. The DNA for the CDR3 is TGTGCCAGCAGCACCCCCAGGGGGAGCTCCTACGAGCAGTACTTC. This codes for CASSTPRGSSYEQYF.

On this clone itself: The junction departs from the called germline gene at one end, perhaps through a read error. This chain uses TRBV6-1 with TRBJ2-7; D is unclear. The germline V gene encodes CDR1 MNHNS and CDR2 SASEGT. CDR3 size: 11 residues. CDR3 sequence (DNA): TGTGCCAGCAGTCTCGATTACGGGCAGTACTTC. This translates into CASSLDYGQYF.

V is TRBV7-2 and J is TRBJ1-3; D uncertain. The V gene lost 3 bases and the J gene lost 0 bases, with 9 bases spanning the gap. Per germline, CDR1 SGHTA and CDR2 FQGNSA. This CDR3 comprises 15 residues. CDR3 protein: CASSFAGSSGNTIYF. CDR3 nucleotides: TGTGCCAGCAGCTTTGCGGGTAGCTCTGGAAACACCATATATTTT.

As regards this clone: Other DNA variants within this sample encode the same CDR3. V and J are TRBV7-8 and TRBJ1-5; D perhaps matches TRBD1 (5 bases). This CDR3 is built from 13 residues. The germline gives CDR1 SGHVS, CDR2 FQNEAQ. The V and J ends lost 2 bases and 7 bases respectively, with 9 bases between them. Here the CDR3 DNA reads TGTGCCAGCAGCTTACAGGGTGGGCAGCCCCAGCATTTT. It is translated as CASSLQGGQPQHF.

The CDR3 reads CASSLIRGSEQYF. CDR3 DNA sequence: TGTGCCAGCAGCTTGATCAGGGGGAGCGAGCAGTACTTC. The rearrangement joins TRBV5-6 to TRBJ2-7; 7 nucleotides line up with TRBD1. Trimming cost V 1 base and J 6 bases; bases outside gene matches: 4. Germline lookup yields CDR1 SGHDT and CDR2 YYEEEE. The CDR3 is made up of 13 amino acids.

This clone was observed a handful of times. Other DNA sequences of this sample code for an identical CDR3. V gene TRBV7-9 combines with J gene TRBJ1-1, with D possibly being TRBD1 (6 bases). CDR1 and CDR2 (germline): SEHNR, FQNEAQ (reference sequence). The CDR3 has 12 amino acids. The V end was cut by 5 bases, the J end by 3 bases, with 7 bases between. As DNA, the CDR3 is TGTGCCAGCAGCAGGGGGGACACTGAAGCTTTCTTT. Protein: CASSRGDTEAFF.

V usage is TRBV5-1 and J usage is TRBJ2-1, with D unclear. The CDR3 is 16 residues long. Germline values: CDR1 SGHRS, CDR2 YFSETQ. The V end lost 0 bases, the J end lost 7 bases, and 17 bases lay between the germline ends. DNA of the CDR3: TGCGCCAGCAGCTTGGCCCCCAGCGTGAGAAGGAATGAGCAGTTCTTC. Translating it yields CASSLAPSVRRNEQFF.

The chain carries TRBV18 and TRBJ2-7; a weak D match, TRBD2 (5 bases). Germline V gene lookup returns CDR1 KGHSH and CDR2 LQKENI. The V end was cut by 8 bases, the J end by 3 bases, with 17 bases between. This CDR3 is built from 14 residues. CDR3 nucleotides: TGTGCCAGCGCGGTGAGCGGCACCAACTACGAGCAGTACTTC. Translating gives CASAVSGTNYEQYF.